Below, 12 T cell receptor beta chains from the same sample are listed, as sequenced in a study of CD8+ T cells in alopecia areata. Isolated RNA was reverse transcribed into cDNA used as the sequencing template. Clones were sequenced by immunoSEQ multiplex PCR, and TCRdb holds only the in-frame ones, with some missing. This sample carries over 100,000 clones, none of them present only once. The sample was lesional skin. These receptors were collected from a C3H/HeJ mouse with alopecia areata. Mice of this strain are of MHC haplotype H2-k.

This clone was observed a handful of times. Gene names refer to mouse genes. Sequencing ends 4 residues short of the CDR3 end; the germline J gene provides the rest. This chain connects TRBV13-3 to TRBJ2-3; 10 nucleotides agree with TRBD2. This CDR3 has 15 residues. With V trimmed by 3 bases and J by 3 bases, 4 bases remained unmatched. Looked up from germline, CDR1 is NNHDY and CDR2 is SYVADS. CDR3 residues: CASSAALGGAETLYF. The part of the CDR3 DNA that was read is TGTGCCAGCAGTGCGGCACTGGGGGGGGCAGAA.

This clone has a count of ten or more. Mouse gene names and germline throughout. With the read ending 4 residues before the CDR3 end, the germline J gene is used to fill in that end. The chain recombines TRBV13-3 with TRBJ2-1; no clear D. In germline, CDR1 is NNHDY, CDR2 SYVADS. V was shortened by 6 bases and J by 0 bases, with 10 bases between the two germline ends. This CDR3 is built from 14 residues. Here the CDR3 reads CASNRSPNYAEQFF. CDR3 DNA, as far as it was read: TGTGCCAGCAACCGCAGCCCTAACTATGCT.

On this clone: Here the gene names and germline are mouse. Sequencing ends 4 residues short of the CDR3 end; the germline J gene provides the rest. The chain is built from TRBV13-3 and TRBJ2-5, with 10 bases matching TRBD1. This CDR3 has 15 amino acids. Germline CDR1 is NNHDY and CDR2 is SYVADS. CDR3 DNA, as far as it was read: TGTGCCAGCAGCCACGGACAGGGGGAGAGGGAC. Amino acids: CASSHGQGERD. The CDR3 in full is CASSHGQGERDTQYF.

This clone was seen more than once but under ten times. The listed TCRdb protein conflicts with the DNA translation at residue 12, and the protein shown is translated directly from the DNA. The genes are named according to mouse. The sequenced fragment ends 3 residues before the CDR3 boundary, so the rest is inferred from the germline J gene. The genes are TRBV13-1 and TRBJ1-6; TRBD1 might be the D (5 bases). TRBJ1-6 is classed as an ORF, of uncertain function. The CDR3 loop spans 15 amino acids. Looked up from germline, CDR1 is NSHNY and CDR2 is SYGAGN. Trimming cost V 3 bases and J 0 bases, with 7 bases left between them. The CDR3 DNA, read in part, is TGTGCCAGCAGTGGGACACATTCCTATAATTCGCCC. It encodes CASSGTHSYNSP. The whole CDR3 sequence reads CASSGTHSYNSPLYF.

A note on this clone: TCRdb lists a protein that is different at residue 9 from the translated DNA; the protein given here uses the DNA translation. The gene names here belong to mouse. CDR3 DNA, as far as it was read: TGCACCTGCTACAACTATAATTCGCCC. Residues: CTCYNYNSP. The whole CDR3 is CTCYNYNSPLYF. The chain employs TRBV1 and TRBJ1-6, with D unclear. The read falls 3 residues short of the CDR3 end, and the missing part is taken from the germline J gene. TRBJ1-6 carries the ORF label, with uncertain function. CDR1 NSQYPW and CDR2 LRSPGD come from the germline V gene (reference sequence). The CDR3 contains 12 residues. Trimming pared 8 bases from V and 3 bases from J, leaving 5 bases between.

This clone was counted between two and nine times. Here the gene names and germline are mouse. The CDR3 sequence: CTCSAVDRENSDYTF. CDR3 bases read: TGCACCTGCAGTGCGGTGGACAGGGAAAACTCC. This rearrangement joins TRBV1 to TRBJ1-2; 8 positions agree with TRBD1. The read comes to an end 4 residues before the CDR3 does, leaving the germline J gene to fill in the end. Germline lookup yields CDR1 NSQYPW and CDR2 LRSPGD (reference sequence). This CDR3 region has 15 residues. The V segment lost 3 bases and the J segment 1 base; nucleotides outside the gene matches: 4.

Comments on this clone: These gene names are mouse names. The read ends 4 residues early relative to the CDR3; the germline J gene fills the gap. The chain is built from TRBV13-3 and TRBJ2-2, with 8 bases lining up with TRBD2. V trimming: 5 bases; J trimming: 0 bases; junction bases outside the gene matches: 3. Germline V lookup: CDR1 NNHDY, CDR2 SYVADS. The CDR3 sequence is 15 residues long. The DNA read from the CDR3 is TGTGCCAGCAGCCCCTGGGGGGCAAACACCGGG. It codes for CASSPWGANTG. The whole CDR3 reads CASSPWGANTGQLYF.

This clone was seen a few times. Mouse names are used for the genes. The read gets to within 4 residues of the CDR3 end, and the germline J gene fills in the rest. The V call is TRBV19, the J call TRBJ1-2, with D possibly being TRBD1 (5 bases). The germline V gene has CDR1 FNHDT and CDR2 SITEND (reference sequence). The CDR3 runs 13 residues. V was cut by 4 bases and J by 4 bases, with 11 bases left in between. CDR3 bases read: TGTGCCAGCAGTCTCACTGGGGGCTCC. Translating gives CASSLTGGS. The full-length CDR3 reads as CASSLTGGSDYTF.

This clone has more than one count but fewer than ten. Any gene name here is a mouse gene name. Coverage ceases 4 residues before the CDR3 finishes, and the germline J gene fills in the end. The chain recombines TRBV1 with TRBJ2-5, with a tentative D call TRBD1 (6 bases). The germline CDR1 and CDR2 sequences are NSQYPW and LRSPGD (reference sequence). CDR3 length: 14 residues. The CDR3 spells CTCSDPGEGDTQYF. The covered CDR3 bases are TGCACCTGCAGTGACCCAGGGGAAGGAGAC.

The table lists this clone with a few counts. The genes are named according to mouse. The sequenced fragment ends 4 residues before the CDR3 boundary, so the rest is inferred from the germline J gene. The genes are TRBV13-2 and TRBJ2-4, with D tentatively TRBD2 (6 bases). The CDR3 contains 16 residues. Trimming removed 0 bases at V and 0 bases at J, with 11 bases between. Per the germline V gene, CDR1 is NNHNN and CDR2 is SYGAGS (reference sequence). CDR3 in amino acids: CASGDAGWGSQNTLYF. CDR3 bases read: TGTGCCAGCGGTGATGCAGGCTGGGGAAGTCAAAAC.

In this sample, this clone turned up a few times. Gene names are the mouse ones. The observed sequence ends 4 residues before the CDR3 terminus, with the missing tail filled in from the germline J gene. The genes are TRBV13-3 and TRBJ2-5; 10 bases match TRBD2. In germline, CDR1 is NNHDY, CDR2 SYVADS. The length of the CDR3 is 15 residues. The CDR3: CASRPGTGAGDTQYF. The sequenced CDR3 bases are TGTGCCAGCCGTCCCGGGACTGGGGCGGGAGAC.

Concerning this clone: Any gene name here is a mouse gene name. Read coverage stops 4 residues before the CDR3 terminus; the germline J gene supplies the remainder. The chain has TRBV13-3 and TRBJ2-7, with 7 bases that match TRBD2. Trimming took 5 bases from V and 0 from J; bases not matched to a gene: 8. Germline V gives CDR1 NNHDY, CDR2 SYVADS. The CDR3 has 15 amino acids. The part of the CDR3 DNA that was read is TGTGCCAGCAGCCCCCGCTGGGGGAGCTCCTAT. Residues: CASSPRWGSSY. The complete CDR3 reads CASSPRWGSSYEQYF.